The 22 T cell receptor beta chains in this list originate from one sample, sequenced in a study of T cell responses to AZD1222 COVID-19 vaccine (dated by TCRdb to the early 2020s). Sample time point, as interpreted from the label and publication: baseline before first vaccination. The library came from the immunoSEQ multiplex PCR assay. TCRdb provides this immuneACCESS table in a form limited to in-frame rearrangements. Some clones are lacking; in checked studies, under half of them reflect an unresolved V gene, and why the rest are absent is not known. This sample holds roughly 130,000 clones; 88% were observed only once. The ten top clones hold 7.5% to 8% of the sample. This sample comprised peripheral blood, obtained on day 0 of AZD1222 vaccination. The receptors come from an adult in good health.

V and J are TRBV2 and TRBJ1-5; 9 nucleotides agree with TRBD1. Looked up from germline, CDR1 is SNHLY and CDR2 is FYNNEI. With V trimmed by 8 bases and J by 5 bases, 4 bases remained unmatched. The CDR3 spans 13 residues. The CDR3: CASAGQGYQPQHF. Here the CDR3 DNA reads TGTGCCAGCGCGGGACAGGGCTATCAGCCCCAGCATTTT. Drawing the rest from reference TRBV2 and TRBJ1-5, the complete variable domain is EPEVTQTPSHQVTQMGQEVILRCVPISNHLYFYWYRQILGQKVEFLVSFYNNEISEKSEIFDDQFSVERPDGSNFTLKIRSTKLEDSAMYFCASAGQGYQPQHFGDGTRLSIL.

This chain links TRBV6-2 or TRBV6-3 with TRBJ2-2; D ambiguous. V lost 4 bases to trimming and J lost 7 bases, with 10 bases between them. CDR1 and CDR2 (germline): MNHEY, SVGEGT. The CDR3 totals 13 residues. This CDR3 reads CASSSIVIGELFF. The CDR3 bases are TGTGCCAGCAGTTCCATAGTAATCGGGGAGCTGTTTTTT.

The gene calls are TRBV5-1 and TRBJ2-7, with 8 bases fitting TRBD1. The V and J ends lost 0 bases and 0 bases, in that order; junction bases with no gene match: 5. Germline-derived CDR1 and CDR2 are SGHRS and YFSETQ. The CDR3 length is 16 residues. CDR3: CASSLEGRGLSYEQYF. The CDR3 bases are TGCGCCAGCAGCTTGGAGGGCAGGGGGCTCTCCTACGAGCAGTACTTC.

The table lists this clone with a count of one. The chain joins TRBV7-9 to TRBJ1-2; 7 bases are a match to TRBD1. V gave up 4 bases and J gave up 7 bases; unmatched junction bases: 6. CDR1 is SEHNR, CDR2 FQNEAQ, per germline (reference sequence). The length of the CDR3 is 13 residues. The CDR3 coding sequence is TGTGCCAGCAGCTCCACAGGGGAGTCTGGCTACACCTTC. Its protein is CASSSTGESGYTF.

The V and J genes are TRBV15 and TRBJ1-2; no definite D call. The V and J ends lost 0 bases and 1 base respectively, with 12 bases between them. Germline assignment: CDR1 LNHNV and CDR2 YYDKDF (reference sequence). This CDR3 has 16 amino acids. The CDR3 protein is CATSRDVGTSNYGYTF. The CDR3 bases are TGTGCCACCAGCAGAGATGTGGGAACAAGTAACTATGGCTACACCTTC.

CDR3 bases: TGTGCCAGCAGCACGGGGAAGAACTATGGCTACACCTTC. Amino acids: CASSTGKNYGYTF. This chain links TRBV21-1 with TRBJ1-2. TRBV21-1 is a documented pseudogene. The CDR3 totals 13 residues.

CDR3 protein: CASSLFEGNTIYF. The CDR3 coding sequence is TGTGCCAGCAGCTTATTTGAAGGAAACACCATATATTTT. The chain carries TRBV11-2 and TRBJ1-3; D gene unclear. V gave up 2 bases and J gave up 4 bases, with 6 bases separating them. The CDR3 runs 13 residues. In germline, CDR1 is SGHAT, CDR2 FQNNGV.

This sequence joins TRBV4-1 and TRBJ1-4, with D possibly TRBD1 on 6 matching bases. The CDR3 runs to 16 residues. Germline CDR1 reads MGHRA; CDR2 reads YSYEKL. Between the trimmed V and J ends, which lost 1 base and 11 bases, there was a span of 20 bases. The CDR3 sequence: CASSQGPGHQMRKLFF. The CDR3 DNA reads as TGCGCCAGCAGCCAAGGACCGGGACACCAGATGAGGAAACTGTTTTTT.

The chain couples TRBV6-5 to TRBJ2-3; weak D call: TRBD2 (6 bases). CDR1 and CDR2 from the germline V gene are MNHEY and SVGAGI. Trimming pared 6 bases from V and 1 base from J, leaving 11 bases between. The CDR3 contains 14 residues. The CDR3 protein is CASRSGEGTDTQYF. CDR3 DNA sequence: TGTGCCAGCAGATCGGGGGAAGGCACAGATACGCAGTATTTT.

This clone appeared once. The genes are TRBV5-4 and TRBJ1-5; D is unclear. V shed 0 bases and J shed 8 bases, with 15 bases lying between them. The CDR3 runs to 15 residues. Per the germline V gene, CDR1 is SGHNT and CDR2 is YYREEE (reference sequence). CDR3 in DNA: TGTGCCAGCAGCTTGGACCGGGGTGGACGGGAGCCCCAGCATTTT. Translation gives CASSLDRGGREPQHF.

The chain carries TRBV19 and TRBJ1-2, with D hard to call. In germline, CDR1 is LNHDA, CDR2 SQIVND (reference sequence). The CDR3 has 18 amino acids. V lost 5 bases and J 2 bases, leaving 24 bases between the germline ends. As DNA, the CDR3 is TGTGCCAGTAGTCCTCGCGGGCGGGGAACAGCGAGAAACTATGGCTACACCTTC. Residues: CASSPRGRGTARNYGYTF. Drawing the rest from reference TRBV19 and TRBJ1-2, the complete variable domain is DGGITQSPKYLFRKEGQNVTLSCEQNLNHDAMYWYRQDPGQGLRLIYYSQIVNDFQKGDIAEGYSVSREKKESFPLTVTSAQKNPTAFYLCASSPRGRGTARNYGYTFGSGTRLTVV.

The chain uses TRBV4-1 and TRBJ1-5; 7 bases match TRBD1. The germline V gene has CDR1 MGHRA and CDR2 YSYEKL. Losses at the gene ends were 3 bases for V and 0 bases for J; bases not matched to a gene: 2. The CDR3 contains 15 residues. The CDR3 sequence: CASSHGQDSNQPQHF. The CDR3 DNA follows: TGCGCCAGCAGCCATGGACAGGATAGCAATCAGCCCCAGCATTTT.

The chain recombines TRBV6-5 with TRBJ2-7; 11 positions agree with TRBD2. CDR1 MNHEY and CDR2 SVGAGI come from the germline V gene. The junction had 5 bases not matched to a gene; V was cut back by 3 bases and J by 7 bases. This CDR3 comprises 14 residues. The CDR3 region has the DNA TGTGCCAGCAGTTATCTAGCGGGAGGAAGGGAGCAGTACTTC. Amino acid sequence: CASSYLAGGREQYF.

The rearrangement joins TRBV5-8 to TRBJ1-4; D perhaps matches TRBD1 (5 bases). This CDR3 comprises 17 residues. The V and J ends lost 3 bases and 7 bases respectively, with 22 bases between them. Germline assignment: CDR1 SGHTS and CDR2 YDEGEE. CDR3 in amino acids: CASSSLYQGAGSEKLFF. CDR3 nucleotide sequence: TGTGCCAGCAGCTCCCTCTACCAGGGCGCGGGGAGTGAAAAACTGTTTTTT.

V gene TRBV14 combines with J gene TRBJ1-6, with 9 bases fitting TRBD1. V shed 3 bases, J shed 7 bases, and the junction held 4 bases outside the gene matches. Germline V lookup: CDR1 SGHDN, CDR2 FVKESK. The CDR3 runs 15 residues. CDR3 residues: CASSQGQGENSPLHF. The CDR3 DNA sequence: TGTGCCAGCAGCCAGGGACAGGGTGAGAATTCACCCCTCCACTTT.

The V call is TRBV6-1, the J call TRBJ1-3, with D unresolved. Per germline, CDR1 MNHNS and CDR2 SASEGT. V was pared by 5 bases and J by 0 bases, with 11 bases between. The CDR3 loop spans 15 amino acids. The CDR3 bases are TGTGCCAGCAGTATAGAAGGAAACTCTGGAAACACCATATATTTT. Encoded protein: CASSIEGNSGNTIYF.

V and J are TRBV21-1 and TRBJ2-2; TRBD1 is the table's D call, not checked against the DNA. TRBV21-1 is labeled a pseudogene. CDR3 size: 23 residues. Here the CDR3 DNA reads TGTGCCAGGGTCTCCGGGACAGGGAATTTGCCTACCTACGTAGGCAGTACAACCGGGGAGCTGTTTTTT. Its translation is CARVSGTGNLPTYVGSTTGELFF.

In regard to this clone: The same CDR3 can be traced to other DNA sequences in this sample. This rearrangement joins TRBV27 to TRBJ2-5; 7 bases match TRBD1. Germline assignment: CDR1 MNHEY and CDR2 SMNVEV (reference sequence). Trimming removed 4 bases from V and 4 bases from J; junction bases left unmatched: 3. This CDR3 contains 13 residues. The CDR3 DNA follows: TGTGCCAGCAGTTCCAGGACAGGAGAGACCCAGTACTTC. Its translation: CASSSRTGETQYF.

The CDR3 nucleotides read TGTGCCAGTAGTAGGCCCGGGACAGCATATTCACCCCTCCACTTT. Its protein product is CASSRPGTAYSPLHF. The V call is TRBV19, the J call TRBJ1-6; 7 bases match TRBD1. CDR1 LNHDA and CDR2 SQIVND come from the germline V gene (reference sequence). V was clipped by 4 bases and J by 8 bases; unmatched bases: 8. CDR3 size: 15 residues.

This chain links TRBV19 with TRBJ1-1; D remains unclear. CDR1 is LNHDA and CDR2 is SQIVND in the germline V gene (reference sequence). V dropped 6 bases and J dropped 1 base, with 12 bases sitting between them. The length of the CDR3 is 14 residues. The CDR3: CASSSGRENTEAFF. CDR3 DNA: TGTGCCAGTAGCTCAGGACGGGAGAACACTGAAGCTTTCTTT.

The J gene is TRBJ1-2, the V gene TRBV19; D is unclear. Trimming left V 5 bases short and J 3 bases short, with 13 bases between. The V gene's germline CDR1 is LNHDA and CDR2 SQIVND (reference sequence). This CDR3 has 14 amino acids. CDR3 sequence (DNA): TGTGCCAGTAGTCCGAAAGGAGGAGACTATGGCTACACCTTC. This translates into CASSPKGGDYGYTF.

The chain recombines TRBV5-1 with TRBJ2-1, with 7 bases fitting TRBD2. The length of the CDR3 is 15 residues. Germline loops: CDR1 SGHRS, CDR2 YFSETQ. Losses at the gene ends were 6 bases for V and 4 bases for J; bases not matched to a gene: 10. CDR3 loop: CASKTGAGDYNEQFF. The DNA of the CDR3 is TGCGCCAGCAAAACGGGTGCGGGAGATTACAATGAGCAGTTCTTC. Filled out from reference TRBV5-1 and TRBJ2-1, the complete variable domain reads KAGVTQTPRYLIKTRGQQVTLSCSPISGHRSVSWYQQTPGQGLQFLFEYFSETQRNKGNFPGRFSGRQFSNSRSEMNVSTLELGDSALYLCASKTGAGDYNEQFFGPGTRLTVL.